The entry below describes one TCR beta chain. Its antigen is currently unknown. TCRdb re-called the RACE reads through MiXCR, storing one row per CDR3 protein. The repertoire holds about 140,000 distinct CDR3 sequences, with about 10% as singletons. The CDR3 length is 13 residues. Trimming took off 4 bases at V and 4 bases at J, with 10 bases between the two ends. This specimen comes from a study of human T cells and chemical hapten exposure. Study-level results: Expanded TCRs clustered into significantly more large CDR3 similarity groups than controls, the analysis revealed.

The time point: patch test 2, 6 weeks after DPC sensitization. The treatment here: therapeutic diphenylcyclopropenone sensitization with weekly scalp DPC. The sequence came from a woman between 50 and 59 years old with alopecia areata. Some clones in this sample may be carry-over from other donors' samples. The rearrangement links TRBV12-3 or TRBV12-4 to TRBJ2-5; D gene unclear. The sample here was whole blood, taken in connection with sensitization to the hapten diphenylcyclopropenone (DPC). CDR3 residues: CASSYRATETQYF. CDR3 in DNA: TGTGCCAGCAGTTACCGGGCTACAGAGACCCAGTACTTC.